The present T cell receptor (beta chain) was sequenced within a study of control samples from healthy donors and cancer patients. V lost 4 bases and J lost 0, with 14 bases in between. The length of the CDR3 is 15 residues. CDR1 and CDR2 (germline): SGHNT, YYREEE (reference sequence). The repertoire was sequenced with immunoSEQ multiplex PCR; TCRdb's copy has only in-frame clones and lacks some. Among 150,000 or so clones listed, 85% to 95% were seen once. This clone was recorded once. The specimen sequenced was PBMCs. The chain combines TRBV5-4 with TRBJ2-7; perhaps TRBD1 as D (5 bases). This TCR was recovered from a man aged 55 to 70 with colorectal cancer. The CDR3 loop reads CASSTDRTTSYEQYF. The CDR3 nucleotides read TGTGCCAGCAGCACCGACAGAACCACCTCCTACGAGCAGTACTTC.